The 21 T cell receptor beta chains listed next were all sequenced from one sample in a study of tumor and adjacent non-tumor tissue in lung cancer. The library came from three nested PCR rounds adapted from ARM-PCR protocols. TCRdb recomputed calls from the multiplex PCR reads with MiXCR, one row per CDR3 protein. The top ten clones hold roughly 19% of a sample with 80,000 to 130,000 distinct CDR3 sequences, approximately 65% of them seen once. The template was RNA from unsorted bulk tissue. Distant lung tissue was collected more than 3 cm away from the tumor edge. Material: distant non-tumor lung tissue. The receptors derive from a man aged 30-40 years with non-small cell lung cancer.

The V call is TRBV11-2, the J call TRBJ2-3; D is possibly TRBD1 or TRBD2 (6 bases each). Looked up from germline, CDR1 is SGHAT and CDR2 is FQNNGV. V dropped 5 bases and J dropped 3 bases, with 15 bases sitting between them. This CDR3 spans 15 amino acids. In nucleotides, the CDR3 is TGTGCCAGCAGCCTCACGGGGGCCCGTACAGATACGCAGTATTTT. Its translation: CASSLTGARTDTQYF.

The rearrangement uses TRBV6-5 and TRBJ2-1; possibly TRBD1 or TRBD2 for D (5 bases each). Looked up from germline, CDR1 is MNHEY and CDR2 is SVGAGI. The V gene lost 6 bases and the J gene lost 5 bases, with 14 bases spanning the gap. This CDR3 is 14 amino acids long. The CDR3: CASRQAGRNNEQFF. The CDR3, as DNA: TGTGCCAGCAGACAGGCAGGGAGAAACAATGAGCAGTTCTTC.

Remarks on this clonotype: A read error is likely, as this CDR3 ends without the conserved phenylalanine or tryptophan. The J gene is TRBJ2-5, the V gene TRBV11-2; no firm D call. CDR1 and CDR2 from the germline V gene are SGHAT and FQNNGV. The length of the CDR3 is 15 residues. V shed 7 bases and J shed 5 bases, with 20 bases lying between them. Here the CDR3 reads CASTQVVVGMETQYL. The CDR3 nucleotides read TGTGCCAGCACCCAAGTAGTAGTCGGTATGGAGACCCAGTACCTT.

This clonotype was found many times. V gene TRBV6-6 combines with J gene TRBJ1-3; D remains ambiguous. Germline CDR1 MNHNY, CDR2 SVGAGI (reference sequence). The CDR3 covers 15 residues. Trimming shortened V by 0 bases and J by 0 bases, and 6 bases separated the two germline ends. CDR3 DNA: TGTGCCAGCAGTTACTCTGAACTCTCTGGAAACACCATATATTTT. This sequence encodes CASSYSELSGNTIYF.

On this clonotype itself: A much larger clonotype is one base distant, so this may be a read error. V and J are TRBV20-1 and TRBJ1-1; the D gene is possibly TRBD1 (6 bases). CDR1 is DFQATT and CDR2 is SNEGSKA in the germline V gene (reference sequence). The CDR3 totals 12 residues. CDR3 nucleotide sequence: TGCAATGCCCGCCCGGACAGTACTGAAGCTTTCTTT. It translates to CNARPDSTEAFF.

The chain joins TRBV20-1 to TRBJ2-1; 9 bases line up with TRBD2. This CDR3 is built from 15 residues. Germline CDR1 and CDR2: DFQATT and SNEGSKA (reference sequence). The DNA of the CDR3 is TGCAATGCAGGGTGGAACAGCGGGGGGTACAATGAGCAGTTCTTC. It is translated as CNAGWNSGGYNEQFF.

Concerning this clonotype itself: Without the conserved terminal phenylalanine or tryptophan, this CDR3 likely stems from a read error. No DNA is shown, since the ends of the CDR3 on it are uncertain; the CDR3 is the one TCRdb lists. This sequence joins TRBV6-5 and TRBJ2-3; TRBD2, the table's D call, was not compared with the DNA. The CDR3 is made up of 18 amino acids, end residues included. Germline V gene data show CDR1 as MNHEY and CDR2 as SVGAGI. CDR3 residues: CASTSGTSGRVVTDTRYY.

There are a few counts of this clonotype. This CDR3 is missing its conserved last phenylalanine or tryptophan, likely due to a read error. The chain couples TRBV18 to TRBJ2-7; 9 nucleotides align to TRBD1. This CDR3 region has 15 residues. Germline assignment: CDR1 KGHSH and CDR2 LQKENI. After removal of 0 bases from V and 6 bases from J, the junction contained 6 bases not matched to a gene. The CDR3 region is CASSPPGQGFGEQYL. CDR3 DNA sequence: TGTGCCAGCTCACCACCGGGACAGGGTTTTGGCGAGCAGTACCTC.

Concerning this clonotype: A single base separates this from a much larger clone, so it may be a read error. V usage is TRBV5-6 and J usage is TRBJ2-7; the match to TRBD2 covers 11 bases. Germline V lookup: CDR1 SGHDT, CDR2 YYEEEE. This CDR3 comprises 17 residues. As DNA, the CDR3 is TGTGCCAGCAGCTTGGCCCTTGGGACTAGCGGCACCTACGAGCTGTACTTC. This translates into CASSLALGTSGTYELYF. The full variable domain, with the rest looked up from reference TRBV5-6 and TRBJ2-7, is DAGVTQSPTHLIKTRGQQVTLRCSPKSGHDTVSWYQQALGQGPQFIFQYYEEEERQRGNFPDRFSGHQFPNYSSELNVNALLLGDSALYLCASSLALGTSGTYELYFGPGTRLTVT.

Note on this clonotype: One junction end does not reproduce the germline sequence, and a read error may be involved. The gene calls are TRBV11-2 and TRBJ2-6; D remains unclear. CDR1 and CDR2 (germline): SGHAT, FQNNGV. CDR3 length: 16 amino acids. CDR3 residues: CVSSLGLGTGANVLTF. In DNA form, the CDR3 reads TGTGTCAGCAGCTTAGGTTTGGGTACAGGGGCCAACGTCCTGACTTTC. The full variable domain, in which reference TRBV11-2 and TRBJ2-6 provide the parts outside the CDR3, is EAGVAQSPRYKIIEKRQSVAFWCNPISGHATLYWYQQILGQGPKLLIQFQNNGVVDDSQLPKDRFSAERLKGVDSTLKIQPAKLEDSAVYLCVSSLGLGTGANVLTFGAGSRLTVL.

This clonotype was picked up one time. At one end the junction does not follow the germline gene, possibly because of a read error. This chain links TRBV5-4 with TRBJ1-3; maybe TRBD1 (6 bases). The CDR3 sequence is 14 residues long. Per germline, CDR1 SGHNT and CDR2 YYREEE (reference sequence). CDR3 amino acids: CASGPDRTGNIIYF. The DNA of the CDR3 is TGTGCCAGCGGTCCTGACAGGACTGGAAACATCATATATTTT. Supplemented by reference TRBV5-4 and TRBJ1-3, the full variable domain reads ETGVTQSPTHLIKTRGQQVTLRCSSQSGHNTVSWYQQALGQGPQFIFQYYREEENGRGNFPPRFSGLQFPNYSSELNVNALELDDSALYLCASGPDRTGNIIYFGEGSWLTVV.

The count of this clonotype is one. This may be a read error: a much more frequent sequence differs by one nucleotide. This chain joins TRBV12-3 or TRBV12-4 and TRBJ2-4, with a tentative D call TRBD1 (5 bases). The CDR3 covers 13 residues. The CDR3 DNA sequence: TGTTCCAGCAGTGGGGCCGCCAAAAACATTCAGTACTTC. Translation gives CSSSGAAKNIQYF.

About this clonotype itself: One end of the junction does not line up with germline, which may come from a read error. The V and J genes are TRBV6-6 and TRBJ1-5; 9 bases align to TRBD1. Per the germline V gene, CDR1 is MNHNY and CDR2 is SVGAGI (reference sequence). The CDR3 extends over 18 amino acids. CDR3 protein: CASSTGTGTYYSNQPQQF. As DNA, the CDR3 is TGTGCCAGCAGCACCGGGACAGGGACTTATTATAGCAATCAGCCCCAACAATTT.

This clonotype was detected only once. The conserved phenylalanine or tryptophan is not found at the CDR3 terminus, so this likely reflects a read error. The V call is TRBV6-5, the J call TRBJ1-2; D gene uncertain. The CDR3 runs 12 residues. The V gene's germline CDR1 is MNHEY and CDR2 SVGAGI. CDR3 protein: CAVRENNYDYTS. Here the CDR3 DNA reads TGTGCCGTACGGGAAAATAACTATGACTACACCTCC.

This clonotype was found once. V and J are TRBV29-1 and TRBJ1-1; D gene ambiguous. Per the germline V gene, CDR1 is SQVTM and CDR2 is ANQGSEA. V lost 6 bases and J 8 bases, leaving 10 bases between the germline ends. This CDR3 is 10 amino acids long. The CDR3 is CSVDPEEAFF. The DNA of the CDR3 is TGCAGCGTCGACCCGGAAGAAGCTTTCTTT.

A remark on this clonotype: Being one base from a much bigger clone, this may be a read error. The gene calls are TRBV20-1 and TRBJ2-6; D may be TRBD1 or TRBD2 (5 bases each). Germline V gene lookup returns CDR1 DFQATT and CDR2 SNEGSKA (reference sequence). This CDR3 contains 15 residues. This CDR3 reads CSTRAGAVGANVLTF. The DNA of the CDR3 is TGCAGTACTAGAGCTGGGGCCGTCGGGGCCAACGTCCTGACTTTC.

The sample holds a few counts of this clonotype. Relative to the germline gene, one junction end is altered; a read error may explain this. This chain links TRBV11-3 with TRBJ2-1; D is perhaps TRBD1 (8 bases). The CDR3 length is 13 residues. Germline CDR1 reads SGHNT; CDR2 reads YENEEA. The CDR3 bases are TGTGCCAGGAGCTTCACAGGGGGGGGTGAGCAGTTCTTT. It yields the protein CARSFTGGGEQFF.

CDR3 loop: CASSYPQGGGYEQYF. In DNA form, the CDR3 reads TGTGCCAGCAGTTATCCCCAGGGGGGGGGCTACGAGCAGTACTTC. The chain has TRBV6-2 or TRBV6-3 and TRBJ2-7; D tentatively reads TRBD1 or TRBD2 (7 bases each). Looked up from germline, CDR1 is MNHEY and CDR2 is SVGEGT. With 3 bases removed from V and 3 bases from J, the gap between germline ends came to 15 bases. The CDR3 consists of 15 residues.

About this clonotype: The CDR3 carries no conserved terminal phenylalanine or tryptophan, so it likely arises from a read error. The limits of the CDR3 on the DNA are not certain, so only TCRdb's listed CDR3 is given. The chain uses TRBV29-1 and TRBJ2-1. Both ends counted, the CDR3 spans 12 residues. Germline-derived CDR1 and CDR2 are SQVTM and ANQGSEA. The CDR3 is CSVEGNAGEQFS.

The chain joins TRBV11-2 to TRBJ2-7; TRBD2 matches 8 bases. The germline gives CDR1 SGHAT, CDR2 FQNNGV. The CDR3 contains 13 residues. Trimming took 7 bases from V and 7 from J; bases not matched to a gene: 9. The DNA of the CDR3 is TGTGCCAGCACCGGGACTAGTGGCGGGGAGCAGTACTTC. Translated, it gives CASTGTSGGEQYF.

As to this clonotype: A much larger clone differs from this one at a single base, so this may be a read error. V is TRBV28 and J is TRBJ2-7, with a weak D call TRBD1 (6 bases). CDR1 is MDHEN and CDR2 is SYDVKM in the germline V gene. V was shortened by 6 bases and J by 5 bases, with 17 bases between the two germline ends. The CDR3 contains 14 residues. CDR3 protein: CASSQSDRRDEQYF. In DNA, the CDR3 is TGTGCCAGCAGCCAATCCGACAGGCGCGACGAGCAGTACTTC.